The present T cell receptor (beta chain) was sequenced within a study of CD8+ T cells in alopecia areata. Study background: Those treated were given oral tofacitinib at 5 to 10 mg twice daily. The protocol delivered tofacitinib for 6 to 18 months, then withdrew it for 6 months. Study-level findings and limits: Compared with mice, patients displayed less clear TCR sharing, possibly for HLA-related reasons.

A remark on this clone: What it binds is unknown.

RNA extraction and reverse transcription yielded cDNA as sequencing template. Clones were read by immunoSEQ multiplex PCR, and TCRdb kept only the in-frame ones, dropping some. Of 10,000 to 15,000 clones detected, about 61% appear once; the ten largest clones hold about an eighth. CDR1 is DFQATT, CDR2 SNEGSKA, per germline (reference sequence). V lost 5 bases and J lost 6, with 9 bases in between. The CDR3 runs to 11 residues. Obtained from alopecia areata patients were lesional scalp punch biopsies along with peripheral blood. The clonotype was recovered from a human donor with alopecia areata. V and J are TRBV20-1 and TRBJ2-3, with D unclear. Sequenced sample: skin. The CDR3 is CSACRADTQYF. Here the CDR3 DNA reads TGCAGTGCTTGTAGAGCGGATACGCAGTATTTT.